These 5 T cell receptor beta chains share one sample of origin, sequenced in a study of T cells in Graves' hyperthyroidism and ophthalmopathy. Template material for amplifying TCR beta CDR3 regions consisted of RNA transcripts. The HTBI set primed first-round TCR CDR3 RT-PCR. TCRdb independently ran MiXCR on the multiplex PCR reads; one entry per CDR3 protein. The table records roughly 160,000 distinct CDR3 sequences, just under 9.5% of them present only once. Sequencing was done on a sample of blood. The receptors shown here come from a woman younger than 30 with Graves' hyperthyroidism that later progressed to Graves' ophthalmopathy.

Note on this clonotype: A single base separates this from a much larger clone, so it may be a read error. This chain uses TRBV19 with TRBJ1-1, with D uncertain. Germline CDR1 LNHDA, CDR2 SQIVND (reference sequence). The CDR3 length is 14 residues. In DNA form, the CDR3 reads TGTGTCAGTAGTTATCAGACACAGAACACTGAAGCTTTCTTT. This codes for CVSSYQTQNTEAFF.

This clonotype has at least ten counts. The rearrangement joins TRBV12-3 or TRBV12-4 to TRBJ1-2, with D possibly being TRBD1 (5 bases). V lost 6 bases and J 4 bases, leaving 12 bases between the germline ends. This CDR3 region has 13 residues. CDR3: CASSHTGTYGYTF. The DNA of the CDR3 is TGTGCCAGCAGCCATACAGGAACCTATGGCTACACCTTC.

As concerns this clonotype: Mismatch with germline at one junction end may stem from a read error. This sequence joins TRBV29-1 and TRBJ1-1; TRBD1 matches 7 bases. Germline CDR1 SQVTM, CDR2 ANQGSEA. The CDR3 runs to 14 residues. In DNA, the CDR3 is TGCAGCGTTGGCCTGGGACAGTTGAACACTGAAGCTCTCTTT. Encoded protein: CSVGLGQLNTEALF.

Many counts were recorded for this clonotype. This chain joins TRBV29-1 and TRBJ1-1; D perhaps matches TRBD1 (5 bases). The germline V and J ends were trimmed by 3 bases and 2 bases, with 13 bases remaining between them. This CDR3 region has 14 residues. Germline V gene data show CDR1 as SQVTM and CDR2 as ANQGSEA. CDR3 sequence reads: CSVEGPGPNTEAFF. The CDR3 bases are TGCAGCGTTGAGGGCCCGGGGCCAAACACTGAAGCTTTCTTT.

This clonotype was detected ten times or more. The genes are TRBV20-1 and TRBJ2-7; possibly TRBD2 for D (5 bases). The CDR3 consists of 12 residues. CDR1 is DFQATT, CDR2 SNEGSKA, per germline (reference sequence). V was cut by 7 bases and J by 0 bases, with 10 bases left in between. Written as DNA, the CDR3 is TGCAGTGGCCGGGGTGGCTCCTACGAGCAGTACTTC. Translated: CSGRGGSYEQYF.